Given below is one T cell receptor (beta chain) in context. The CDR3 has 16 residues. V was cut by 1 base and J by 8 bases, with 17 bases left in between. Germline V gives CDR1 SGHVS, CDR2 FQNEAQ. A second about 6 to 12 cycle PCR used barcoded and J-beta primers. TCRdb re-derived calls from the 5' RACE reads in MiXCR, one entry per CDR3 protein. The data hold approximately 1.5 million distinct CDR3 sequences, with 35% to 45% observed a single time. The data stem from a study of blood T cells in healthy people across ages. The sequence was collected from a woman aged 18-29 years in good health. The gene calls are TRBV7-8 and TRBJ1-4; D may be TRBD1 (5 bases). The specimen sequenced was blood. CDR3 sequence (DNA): TGTGCCAGCAGCTTAGAAACAGGACCGAGCCCAGAAAAACTGTTTTTT. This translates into CASSLETGPSPEKLFF.